Following are 2 T cell receptor beta chains from one sample sequenced in a study of T cell responses to AZD1222 COVID-19 vaccine. The data were produced by immunoSEQ multiplex PCR, yet TCRdb's version contains in-frame clones alone and is incomplete. The repertoire has around 150,000 clones, 92% of them found once; the top ten carry roughly 4.5%. The starting material was peripheral blood, obtained on day 0 of MenACWY control vaccination. Every receptor here comes from an adult in good health.

This sequence joins TRBV28 and TRBJ2-7; D unclear. V lost 2 bases, J lost 4 bases, and 3 bases lay in between. The CDR3 totals 11 residues. Germline CDR1 reads MDHEN; CDR2 reads SYDVKM. The CDR3 loop is CASSLRYEQYF. The DNA for the CDR3 is TGTGCCAGCAGTTTAAGGTACGAGCAGTACTTC. The full variable domain, in which reference TRBV28 and TRBJ2-7 provide the parts outside the CDR3, is DVKVTQSSRYLVKRTGEKVFLECVQDMDHENMFWYRQDPGLGLRLIYFSYDVKMKEKGDIPEGYSVSREKKERFSLILESASTNQTSMYLCASSLRYEQYFGPGTRLTVT.

This clone was seen more than once but under ten times. The CDR3 DNA reads TGTGCCAGCAGCCAAGAACCCTCCTACGAGCAGTACTTC. It specifies CASSQEPSYEQYF. The V gene is TRBV3-1 (or the pseudogene TRBV3-2), the J gene TRBJ2-7; no reliable D call. This CDR3 contains 13 residues. Germline CDR1 reads LGHDT; CDR2 reads YNNKEL (reference sequence). V shed 0 bases and J shed 0 bases, with 3 bases lying between them.